The T cell receptor beta chain described here comes from a study of blood T cells in healthy people across ages. Regarding the study as a whole: Age showed a roughly linear inverse relationship with TCR beta diversity per million T cells.

Sample-barcoded 5' priming and a J-beta primer mix drove a second PCR of 7 to 11 cycles. Each cDNA molecule received a tag from a template-switch adaptor that had 12 random nucleotides. One entry per CDR3 protein results from TCRdb running MiXCR on the 5' RACE reads. The table records approximately 690,000 distinct CDR3 sequences, approximately 40% of them present only once. On this clonotype: What it binds is unknown.

The authors extracted at least 6 micrograms of total RNA per sample. Germline values: CDR1 KGHDR, CDR2 SFDVKD. The CDR3 has 15 amino acids. V was clipped by 6 bases and J by 2 bases, with 14 bases between them. The TCR originated in a man older than 75 in good health. The sample consisted of blood. This sequence joins TRBV24-1 and TRBJ2-3, with unresolved D. The CDR3 nucleotides read TGTGCCACCAGTTTGGGAAGATTTAACACAGATACGCAGTATTTT. Encoded protein: CATSLGRFNTDTQYF.